The source of this T cell receptor beta chain is a study of OX40 agonist ivuxolimab in advanced cancers. Study summary: Ivuxolimab, an agonistic anti-OX40 (CD134) antibody, was given to patients. Each patient was given ivuxolimab into a vein every 2 weeks, at 0.01 to 10 mg/kg. At 65% to 85% male, the cohort had a mean age of 60 years, ranging from about 20 to 79.

This clone was detected once. Its cognate antigen is unknown. Findings of the study overall: Blood T cells, both CD4+ and CD8+, expanded clonally by week 6 at 0.1 to 3.0 mg/kg.

V lost 7 bases and J lost 6, with 19 bases in between. The length of the CDR3 is 14 residues. The germline gives CDR1 MNHEY, CDR2 SVGAGI. Profiled with immunoSEQ multiplex PCR; TCRdb holds only in-frame clones, not every one. The sample holds about 21,000 clones, 65% to 85% seen once. This specimen consisted of CD4+ or CD8+ T cells sorted from blood, obtained in a trial of the OX40 agonist ivuxolimab. This clonotype originated in an adult with an advanced solid tumor such as melanoma, head and neck, liver or kidney cancer. J is TRBJ2-7 and V is TRBV6-5; D tentatively fits TRBD1 or TRBD2 (7 bases each). CDR3 coding DNA: TGTGCCAGCAACCTGGGGGGCAGGGGGGGCGAGCAGTACTTC. Residues: CASNLGGRGGEQYF.